A single TCR beta chain is shown here with its context. Its antigen is not identified. A clone one base away is much larger, so this may be a read error. This record belongs to a study of neurological immune-mediated disorders. Study observations and caveats: TCR-beta repertoires seemed private in all groups, with no expanded CDR3 amino acid sequences shared.

V was shortened by 10 bases and J by 10 bases, with 20 bases between the two germline ends. CDR3 length: 14 residues. MiXCR, run by TCRdb on the 5' RACE reads, gives a single entry per CDR3 protein. In the table there are 50,000 to 70,000 distinct CDR3 sequences, about 2.5% of which are singletons. It was from 2 million PBMCs stored at -80 C that the unsorted libraries were obtained. The sequenced sample consisted of PBMCs. The sequence was collected from a man in his fifties or sixties with multiple sclerosis. The V gene is TRBV12-3 or TRBV12-4, the J gene TRBJ1-6, with D possibly being TRBD1 (6 bases). CDR3 nucleotide sequence: TGTGCCAACAGGGTACAGACAGACAGATCACCCCTCCACTTT. Translating it yields CANRVQTDRSPLHF.